Below are 14 T cell receptor beta chains sequenced from a single sample in a study of identical twins. TCRdb re-derived calls from the 5' RACE reads in MiXCR, one entry per CDR3 protein. The repertoire holds around 960,000 distinct CDR3 sequences, with roughly an eighth as singletons. These same data were also listed under a study on yellow fever vaccine responses in identical twins.

The specimen was PBMCs. These receptor sequences come from a woman younger than 35 in good health.

This chain uses TRBV20-1 with TRBJ2-5; a weak D match, TRBD2 (6 bases). The CDR3 loop spans 12 amino acids. The ends were cut back, 6 bases at V and 5 bases at J, with 13 bases in the middle. The germline gives CDR1 DFQATT, CDR2 SNEGSKA (reference sequence). CDR3 coding DNA: TGCAGTGCGTCGGGGACTGGGGAGACCCAGTACTTC. It codes for CSASGTGETQYF.

V is TRBV2 and J is TRBJ2-1; 7 positions match TRBD1. The CDR3 length is 14 residues. Germline V gene sequence: CDR1 SNHLY, CDR2 FYNNEI. Losses at the gene ends were 11 bases for V and 8 bases for J; bases not matched to a gene: 15. The CDR3 DNA follows: TGTGCCTCCTCCGAGGACAGGACTGAGGATGAGCAGTTCTTC. Translating it yields CASSEDRTEDEQFF.

This clonotype was found many times. The chain combines TRBV7-3 with TRBJ2-1; TRBD1 matches 9 bases. After removal of 6 bases from V and 7 bases from J, the junction contained 10 bases not matched to a gene. This CDR3 comprises 15 residues. Germline V gene data show CDR1 as SGHTA and CDR2 as FQGTGA. CDR3 sequence (DNA): TGTGCCAGCAGTTACCAGACAGGGGGTTTGAATGAGCAGTTCTTC. This translates into CASSYQTGGLNEQFF. The entire variable domain, with the rest obtained from reference TRBV7-3 and TRBJ2-1, is as follows: GAGVSQTPSNKVTEKGKYVELRCDPISGHTALYWYRQSLGQGPEFLIYFQGTGAADDSGLPNDRFFAVRPEGSVSTLKIQRTERGDSAVYLCASSYQTGGLNEQFFGPGTRLTVL.

This clonotype turned up a few times. The CDR3 DNA reads as TGTGCCAGCAGCCAAAAGGGACAGGGGGCTAGAGCTTTCTTT. Encoded protein: CASSQKGQGARAFF. The gene calls are TRBV3-1 and TRBJ1-1; 12 nucleotides line up with TRBD1. In germline, CDR1 is LGHDT, CDR2 YNNKEL (reference sequence). The CDR3 is 14 amino acids. V was clipped by 2 bases and J by 10 bases; unmatched bases: 5.

The rearrangement uses TRBV7-8 and TRBJ2-3; D is unresolved. This CDR3 is 16 amino acids long. The germline V and J ends were trimmed by 1 base and 4 bases, with 15 bases remaining between them. Germline V gene sequence: CDR1 SGHVS, CDR2 FQNEAQ. The DNA of the CDR3 is TGTGCCAGCAGCTTAGTTGTCCGCCTACAGTCAGATACGCAGTATTTT. It codes for CASSLVVRLQSDTQYF.

This sequence joins TRBV5-1 and TRBJ2-2; D possibly matches TRBD1 or TRBD2 (5 bases each). The V and J ends lost 0 bases and 7 bases respectively, with 13 bases between them. The CDR3 has 15 residues. Germline CDR1 reads SGHRS; CDR2 reads YFSETQ. The CDR3 loop reads CASSLETQRGGELFF. The CDR3 DNA reads as TGCGCCAGCAGCTTGGAAACACAGAGGGGCGGGGAGCTGTTTTTT.

This clonotype turned up a few times. This chain joins TRBV29-1 and TRBJ1-4, with D hard to call. The CDR3 is 14 amino acids. The V gene lost 5 bases and the J gene lost 5 bases, with 15 bases spanning the gap. The V gene's germline CDR1 is SQVTM and CDR2 ANQGSEA. Here the CDR3 reads CSVLTGIHNEKLFF. The CDR3, as DNA: TGCAGCGTTCTGACCGGGATTCACAATGAAAAACTGTTTTTT.

The chain employs TRBV11-2 and TRBJ2-1; 14 bases are shared with TRBD2. V shed 4 bases and J 8 bases; nucleotides not matched to a gene: 7. Germline V gene lookup returns CDR1 SGHAT and CDR2 FQNNGV. The CDR3 covers 16 residues. CDR3 DNA: TGTGCCAGCAGCTCGACTAGCGGGGGGGCTAGGTATGAGCAGTTCTTC. Translating gives CASSSTSGGARYEQFF.

This clonotype was counted many times. The CDR3 DNA sequence: TGTGCCAGAAGACCGGGGCAGGGACATGGCTACACCTTC. It codes for CARRPGQGHGYTF. V usage is TRBV12-3 or TRBV12-4 and J usage is TRBJ1-2; perhaps TRBD1 as D (5 bases). The CDR3 loop spans 13 amino acids. The germline V and J ends were trimmed by 9 bases and 6 bases, with 17 bases remaining between them.

In its sample, this clonotype was seen a few times. V gene TRBV14 combines with J gene TRBJ2-3, with a weak D call TRBD2 (5 bases). This CDR3 has 16 residues. Trimming stripped 1 base from V and 2 bases from J, with 13 bases between. The germline CDR1 and CDR2 sequences are SGHDN and FVKESK. The CDR3 DNA sequence: TGTGCCAGCAGCCAAGTGGACTCCCCCTCCACAGATACGCAGTATTTT. Translation: CASSQVDSPSTDTQYF.

CDR3 loop: CASSLDQGNSPLHF. In DNA form, the CDR3 reads TGCGCCAGCAGCTTGGATCAGGGCAATTCACCCCTCCACTTT. The rearrangement joins TRBV5-1 to TRBJ1-6; tentatively, D is TRBD1 (5 bases). V lost 0 bases and J lost 7, with 8 bases in between. CDR1 SGHRS and CDR2 YFSETQ come from the germline V gene. The CDR3 has 14 amino acids.

This clonotype has only a few counts. This chain connects TRBV29-1 to TRBJ2-3; 8 positions match TRBD2. The CDR3 is 14 amino acids. The J segment lost 2 bases and the V segment lost 4 bases, leaving 5 bases of the junction unmatched. The germline V gene encodes CDR1 SQVTM and CDR2 ANQGSEA. The CDR3 protein is CSVGSGRITDTQYF. The DNA for the CDR3 is TGCAGCGTTGGAAGCGGGAGAATCACAGATACGCAGTATTTT.

This clonotype has a count of ten or more. The chain combines TRBV6-6 with TRBJ2-3; D is possibly TRBD2 (5 bases). The CDR3 is 13 residues long. Germline values: CDR1 MNHNY, CDR2 SVGAGI (reference sequence). Trimming pared 8 bases from V and 6 bases from J, leaving 15 bases between. The CDR3 bases are TGTGCCAGCTGCTCCGGGATACGTGATACGCAGTATTTT. Its translation: CASCSGIRDTQYF.

This clonotype was seen a few times. The rearrangement uses TRBV20-1 and TRBJ2-7, with a tentative D call TRBD1 (6 bases). Germline V gene lookup returns CDR1 DFQATT and CDR2 SNEGSKA (reference sequence). This CDR3 is 12 amino acids long. V was cut by 6 bases and J by 4 bases, with 13 bases left in between. CDR3 in amino acids: CSATTGTYEQYV. In DNA form, the CDR3 reads TGCAGTGCCACGACAGGAACATACGAGCAGTACGTC.